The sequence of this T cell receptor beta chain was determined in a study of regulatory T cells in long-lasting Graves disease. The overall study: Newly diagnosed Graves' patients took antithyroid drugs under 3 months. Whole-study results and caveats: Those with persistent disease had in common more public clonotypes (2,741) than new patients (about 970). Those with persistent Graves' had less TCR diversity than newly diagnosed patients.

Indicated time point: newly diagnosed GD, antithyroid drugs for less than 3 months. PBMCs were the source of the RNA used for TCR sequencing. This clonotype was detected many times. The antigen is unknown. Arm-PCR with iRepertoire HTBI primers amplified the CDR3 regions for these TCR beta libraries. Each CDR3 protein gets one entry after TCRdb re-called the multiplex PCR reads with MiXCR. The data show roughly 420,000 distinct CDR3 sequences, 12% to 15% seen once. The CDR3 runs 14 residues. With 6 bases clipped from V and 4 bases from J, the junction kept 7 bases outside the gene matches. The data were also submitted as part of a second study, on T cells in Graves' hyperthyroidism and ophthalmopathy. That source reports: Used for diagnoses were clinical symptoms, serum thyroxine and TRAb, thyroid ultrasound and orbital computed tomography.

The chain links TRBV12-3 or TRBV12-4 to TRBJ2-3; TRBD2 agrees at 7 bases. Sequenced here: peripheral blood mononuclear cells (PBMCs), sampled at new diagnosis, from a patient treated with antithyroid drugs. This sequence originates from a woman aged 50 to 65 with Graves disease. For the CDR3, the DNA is TGTGCCAGCAGCCCTGCTAGCGGCGCAGATACGCAGTATTTT. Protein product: CASSPASGADTQYF.